This T cell receptor beta chain came from a study of OX40 agonist ivuxolimab in advanced cancers. Study-wide results and caveats: Average numbers of expanded clones were greater in CD8+ T cells than in CD4+.

Clones were sequenced by immunoSEQ multiplex PCR, and TCRdb holds only the in-frame ones, with some missing. This sample has 50,000 or so clones, with roughly 90% found just once. CDR3 length: 15 amino acids. V was trimmed by 3 bases and J by 4 bases, leaving 15 bases between them. Germline assignment: CDR1 KGHSH and CDR2 LQKENI. On this clone: Antigen specificity is unknown.

This receptor was obtained from an adult with an advanced solid tumor such as melanoma, head and neck, liver or kidney cancer. The material was CD4+ or CD8+ T cells sorted from blood, obtained in a trial of the OX40 agonist ivuxolimab. The chain employs TRBV18 and TRBJ2-5; D may be TRBD1 (7 bases). The CDR3 loop reads CASSPENRGGETQYF. Written as DNA, the CDR3 is TGTGCCAGCTCACCCGAAAACAGGGGAGGAGAGACCCAGTACTTC.